This entry lists 9 T cell receptor beta chains sequenced from one sample in a study of T cell repertoires in cytomegalovirus infection. TCRdb re-called the reads with MiXCR, one entry per CDR3 protein. The repertoire holds about 480,000 distinct CDR3 sequences, with roughly a third as singletons. No antigen has been identified for these receptors. The starting material was cultured PBMCs, obtained from culture after CMV antigen stimulation. These receptors came from a human donor in good health (CMV status not recorded). Some clones in this sample may be carry-over from other donors' samples.

The CDR3 nucleotides are TGTGCCAGCAGCTCGAAATGGAGGACAAAGGAGCAGTACGTC. This codes for CASSSKWRTKEQYV. The chain links TRBV11-3 to TRBJ2-7, with D perhaps given as TRBD1 or TRBD2 (5 bases each). V dropped 4 bases and J dropped 7 bases, with 17 bases sitting between them. Germline CDR1 is SGHNT and CDR2 is YENEEA. The CDR3 sequence is 14 residues long.

The rearrangement joins TRBV19 to TRBJ2-1; 11 nucleotides match TRBD2. The CDR3 consists of 18 residues. The V and J ends lost 1 base and 0 bases, in that order; junction bases with no gene match: 5. The V gene's germline CDR1 is LNHDA and CDR2 SQIVND (reference sequence). Here the CDR3 DNA reads TGTGCCAGTAGTATAGGGGGTAGCGGGAGGGGCTCCTACAATGAGCAGTTCTTC. It yields the protein CASSIGGSGRGSYNEQFF.

J is TRBJ2-7 and V is TRBV28, with 9 nucleotides matching TRBD2. The CDR3 is made up of 14 amino acids. Germline CDR1 reads MDHEN; CDR2 reads SYDVKM. V lost 3 bases, J lost 3 bases, and 3 bases stayed unmatched. CDR3 bases: TGTGCCAGCAGTTTGCCTAGCGGGGACTACGAGCAGTACTTC. It encodes CASSLPSGDYEQYF.

The chain uses TRBV7-9 and TRBJ2-1; 7 bases align to TRBD2. CDR3 size: 18 residues. Germline assignment: CDR1 SEHNR and CDR2 FQNEAQ (reference sequence). Germline trimming cut 1 base from V and 1 base from J; bases unmatched to any gene: 10. CDR3 region: CASSLGGRGSLSYNEQFF. CDR3 DNA: TGTGCCAGCAGCTTAGGGGGACGCGGGAGTCTATCCTACAATGAGCAGTTCTTC.

This rearrangement joins TRBV18 to TRBJ1-1; 9 positions agree with TRBD1. V was clipped by 2 bases and J by 1 base; unmatched bases: 2. The CDR3 has 15 residues. The germline CDR1 and CDR2 sequences are KGHSH and LQKENI. The CDR3 sequence is CASSPTGGWNTEAFF. CDR3 DNA sequence: TGTGCCAGCTCACCAACAGGGGGCTGGAACACTGAAGCTTTCTTT.

Many counts were recorded for this clonotype. V gene TRBV7-2 combines with J gene TRBJ1-1, with TRBD1 matching 7 bases. V shed 5 bases and J 1 base; nucleotides not matched to a gene: 1. Germline CDR1 is SGHTA and CDR2 is FQGNSA. This CDR3 has 13 residues. The CDR3 region is CASSRDRNTEAFF. CDR3 nucleotide sequence: TGTGCCAGCAGCAGGGACAGGAACACTGAAGCTTTCTTT.

This clonotype was detected a few times. J is TRBJ2-1 and V is TRBV9, with D maybe TRBD2 (5 bases). This CDR3 spans 16 amino acids. Per the germline V gene, CDR1 is SGDLS and CDR2 is YYNGEE. The ends were cut back, 3 bases at V and 0 bases at J, with 13 bases in the middle. CDR3 DNA: TGTGCCAGCAGCGGGAGGCCTACGAGCTCCTACAATGAGCAGTTCTTC. Protein: CASSGRPTSSYNEQFF.

This clonotype was recorded a few times. The V call is TRBV27, the J call TRBJ1-5; no clear D. From germline, CDR1 is MNHEY and CDR2 SMNVEV (reference sequence). The CDR3 has 16 amino acids. Trimming removed 5 bases at V and 3 bases at J, with 17 bases between. The CDR3, as DNA: TGTGCCAGCAGTCCCCACTCTGTTACATACAATCAGCCCCAGCATTTT. This gives the protein CASSPHSVTYNQPQHF.

A remark on this clonotype: A read error may account for a junction end that differs from germline. This CDR3 reads CASSLAANTGALFF. In DNA, the CDR3 is TGCGCCAGCAGCTTGGCCGCGAACACCGGGGCGCTGTTTTTT. The chain couples TRBV5-1 to TRBJ2-2, with D perhaps given as TRBD1 or TRBD2 (5 bases each). Per germline, CDR1 SGHRS and CDR2 YFSETQ. The CDR3 has 14 residues.